These 3 T cell receptor beta chains originate from one sample sequenced in a study of regulatory T cells in long-lasting Graves disease. To make TCR beta libraries, researchers used iRepertoire HTBI primers and Arm-PCR of CDR3 regions. TCRdb used MiXCR to reprocess the multiplex PCR reads, holding one entry per CDR3 protein. This table has fewer than 450,000 distinct CDR3 sequences, 20% appearing once. Time point meaning: persistent/refractory GD, antithyroid drugs over 5 years with positive TRAb. The TCR library was prepared using RNA isolated from PBMCs. This specimen was peripheral blood mononuclear cells (PBMCs), taken when the disease was refractory, from a patient treated with antithyroid drugs. The receptors come from a female donor with Graves disease.

The chain carries TRBV20-1 and TRBJ1-1, with a possible D match to TRBD1 (5 bases). Germline-derived CDR1 and CDR2 are DFQATT and SNEGSKA (reference sequence). Trimming left V 0 bases short and J 0 bases short, with 14 bases between. The CDR3 has 16 residues. The CDR3 here is CSARDEARTLNTEAFF. The CDR3 DNA sequence: TGCAGTGCTAGAGATGAGGCCAGGACATTGAACACTGAAGCTTTCTTT.

This clonotype was seen ten or more times. This chain joins TRBV27 and TRBJ2-5, with 8 bases aligning to TRBD2. Germline V gene sequence: CDR1 MNHEY, CDR2 SMNVEV (reference sequence). Trimming took 6 bases from V and 1 from J; bases not matched to a gene: 4. The CDR3 spans 14 residues. The CDR3 sequence is CASRPTSGQETQYF. In nucleotides, the CDR3 is TGTGCCAGCAGACCCACTAGCGGCCAAGAGACCCAGTACTTC.

The chain employs TRBV6-1 and TRBJ2-3, with 9 bases lining up with TRBD1. The CDR3 has 15 residues. The germline V gene encodes CDR1 MNHNS and CDR2 SASEGT. V trimming: 5 bases; J trimming: 0 bases; junction bases outside the gene matches: 3. CDR3 nucleotide sequence: TGTGCCAGCAGTAAACAGGGGGCAAGCACAGATACGCAGTATTTT. Translation: CASSKQGASTDTQYF.